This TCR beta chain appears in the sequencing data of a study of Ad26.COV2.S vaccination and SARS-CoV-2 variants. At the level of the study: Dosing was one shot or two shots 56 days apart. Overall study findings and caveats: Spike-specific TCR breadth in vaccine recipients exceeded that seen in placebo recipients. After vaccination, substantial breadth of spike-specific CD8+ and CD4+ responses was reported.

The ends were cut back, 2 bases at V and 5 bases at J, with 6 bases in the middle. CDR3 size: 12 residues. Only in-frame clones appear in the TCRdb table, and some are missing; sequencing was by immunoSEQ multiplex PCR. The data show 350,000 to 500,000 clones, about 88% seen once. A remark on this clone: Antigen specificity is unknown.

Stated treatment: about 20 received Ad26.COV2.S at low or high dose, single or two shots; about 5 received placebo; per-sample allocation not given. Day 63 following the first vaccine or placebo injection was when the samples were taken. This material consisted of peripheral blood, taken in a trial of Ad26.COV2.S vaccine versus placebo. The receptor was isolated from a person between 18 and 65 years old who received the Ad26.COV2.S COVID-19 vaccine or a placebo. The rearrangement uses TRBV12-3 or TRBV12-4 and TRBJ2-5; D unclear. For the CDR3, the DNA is TGTGCCAGCAGTTTATACCCGGAGACCCAGTACTTC. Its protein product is CASSLYPETQYF.